This T cell receptor (beta chain) was documented in a study of regulatory T cells in long-lasting Graves disease. Remarks on this clonotype: A read error may be the cause here, since a much bigger clone is one base away.

The CDR3 covers 13 residues. Germline V gene sequence: CDR1 SNHLY, CDR2 FYNNEI. V gave up 7 bases and J gave up 9 bases, with 13 bases separating them. Investigators prepared the TCR beta libraries by applying iRepertoire HTBI primers and Arm-PCR of CDR3 regions. TCRdb processed the multiplex PCR reads anew with MiXCR; each CDR3 protein has one entry. The sample holds just over 600,000 distinct CDR3 sequences, around 15% seen once. Time point noted: newly diagnosed GD, antithyroid drugs for less than 3 months. The TCR library was prepared using RNA isolated from PBMCs. The data were also submitted as part of a second study, on T cells in Graves' hyperthyroidism and ophthalmopathy.

Sequenced material: peripheral blood mononuclear cells (PBMCs), taken at new diagnosis, from a patient treated with antithyroid drugs. The rearrangement uses TRBV2 and TRBJ1-6; possible D gene TRBD1, 5 bases. This TCR derives from a woman aged 25 to 45 with Graves disease. The chain's CDR3 is CASTWQGSSPLHF. In DNA, the CDR3 is TGTGCCAGCACTTGGCAGGGTAGTTCACCCCTCCACTTT.